These T cell receptor beta chains were read from a single sample in a study of cytomegalovirus exposure and HLA in healthy donors. Sequencing was performed with immunoSEQ multiplex PCR; in TCRdb, only in-frame clones are kept and a portion is missing. This table holds some 150,000 clones, around 79% found once. The sequenced material came from PBMCs. The receptors come from a man aged 50 to 59 in good health and CMV-seropositive. The CDR3 runs from the conserved cysteine through the conserved F or W. The order of the fields is V gene, J gene, clone size, D gene, CDR3 DNA, CDR3 protein. The D gene is left open where the match is weak. Expanded clones get a size class; other rows say once, few or many, or leave the size out.

>TRBV7-2|TRBJ1-5|.|.
TGTGCCAGCAGCTCGATGCAGGGCCAGCCCCAGCATTTT
CASSSMQGQPQHF
>TRBV7-9|TRBJ1-2|.|TRBD1
TGTGCCAGCAGCCCGTGGGACAGCAACTATGGCTACACCTTC
CASSPWDSNYGYTF
>TRBV18|TRBJ2-3|.|TRBD2
TGTGCCAGCTCACCCACTAGCGCGGAAGATACGCAGTATTTT
CASSPTSAEDTQYF
>TRBV6-5|TRBJ2-7|.|.
TGTGCCAGCAGTTCGCAAGGAACGGGAAGGCGCGAGCAGTACTTC
CASSSQGTGRREQYF
>TRBV29-1|TRBJ1-2|.|.
TGCAGCGTTGAGGAGACTAGGGGAGGCTACACCTTC
CSVEETRGGYTF
>TRBV11-2|TRBJ2-5|.|.
TGTGCCAGCAGCCACTCCCTCCACCAAGAGACCCAGTACTTC
CASSHSLHQETQYF
>TRBV28|TRBJ2-1|once|TRBD2
TGTGCCAGCAGAGGGACTAGCGGGCCTCCCAGCTCCTACAATGAGCAGTTCTTC
CASRGTSGPPSSYNEQFF
>TRBV19|TRBJ2-7|.|TRBD1
TGTGCCAGTAGTATACCGGGACAGGGGATCTACGAGCAGTACTTC
CASSIPGQGIYEQYF
>TRBV5-4|TRBJ2-3|.|.
TGTGCCAGCAATCTTGGTACAGGGAAAGATACGCAGTATTTT
CASNLGTGKDTQYF
>TRBV6-1|TRBJ2-7|.|TRBD1
TGTGCCAGCAGTACTGGGCCAGGGGGCGAGCAGTACTTC
CASSTGPGGEQYF
>TRBV4-1|TRBJ1-5|.|TRBD1
TGCGCCAGCAGCCAAGATGTAGGGGGCCCTTATCAGCCCCAGCATTTT
CASSQDVGGPYQPQHF
>TRBV27|TRBJ2-7|.|.
TGTGCCAGCAGTTTCTCCCCTGGGAGTCCCTGGAACGAGCAGTACTTC
CASSFSPGSPWNEQYF
>TRBV5-1|TRBJ2-3|.|TRBD2
TGCGCCAGCAGCTTCCTAGCGGGGGGCACAGATACGCAGTATTTT
CASSFLAGGTDTQYF
>TRBV7-8|TRBJ2-2|.|TRBD2
TGTGCCACCGGGACTAGCGGGAGTAACACCGGGGAGCTGTTTTTT
CATGTSGSNTGELFF
>TRBV5-4|TRBJ2-3|.|TRBD2
TGTGCCAGCAGCTTGCGACTAGCGGGAGGGTCGGATACGCAGTATTTT
CASSLRLAGGSDTQYF
>TRBV29-1|TRBJ1-2|.|.
TGCAGCGGGGGGGATGGGATCTATGGCTACACCTTC
CSGGDGIYGYTF
>TRBV5-1|TRBJ2-5|.|TRBD2
TGCGCCAGCAGCTTGGAATCTAGGGCGGGGGTACGGGAGACCCAGTACTTC
CASSLESRAGVRETQYF
>TRBV2|TRBJ1-5|.|.
TGTGCCAGCAGTGAAGATACCGCCGGGTGGCAGCCCCAGCATTTT
CASSEDTAGWQPQHF
>TRBV5-4|TRBJ2-7|.|TRBD2
TGTGCCAGCAGCCCAGGACTAGCGGGAGGATCCTACGAGCAGTACTTC
CASSPGLAGGSYEQYF
>TRBV7-9|TRBJ1-5|.|.
TGTGCCAGCAGCCCTGAGGGTGGTCAGCCCCAGCATTTT
CASSPEGGQPQHF
>TRBV11-2|TRBJ1-3|once|TRBD1
TGTGCCAGCAGCTTAGTACGTCAGAGGGGGCAAGGAAACACCATATATTTT
CASSLVRQRGQGNTIYF
>TRBV5-1|TRBJ2-1|.|TRBD2
TGCGCCAGCAGCTTGGAGGGACTATCGTACAATGAGCAGTTCTTC
CASSLEGLSYNEQFF
>TRBV10-3|TRBJ1-4|.|TRBD1
TGTGCCAGTAGGGACAGGGAGGGTGAAAAACTGTTTTTT
CASRDREGEKLFF
>TRBV7-9|TRBJ1-1|once|.
TGTGCCAGCAGCTTAGTACTAGGGCCCCCTGAAGCTTTCTTT
CASSLVLGPPEAFF
>TRBV6-5|TRBJ1-2|few|TRBD1
TGTGCCAGCAGCCGAGGACAGGCTAACTATGGCTACACCTTC
CASSRGQANYGYTF
>TRBV7-8|TRBJ2-1|.|TRBD2
TGTGCCAGCAGCTTATTTCTAGCGGGCAACCTAAACAATGAGCAGTTCTTC
CASSLFLAGNLNNEQFF